This entry lists 13 T cell receptor beta chains sequenced from one sample in a study of cytomegalovirus exposure and HLA in healthy donors. PCR amplification relied on 60 Vbeta primers (plus 13 Jbeta primers). TCRdb's copy holds only in-frame clones and misses some; the assay was immunoSEQ multiplex PCR. The sample includes 150,000 to 200,000 clones, roughly four fifths of them seen just once. The sample was PBMCs. These receptors all come from a woman aged 25 to 39 in good health and CMV-seropositive.

A note on this clone: The same CDR3 arises from other DNA sequences in this sample as well. This sequence joins TRBV5-1 and TRBJ1-4, with D maybe TRBD1 (5 bases). The CDR3 is 15 residues long. The germline gives CDR1 SGHRS, CDR2 YFSETQ. Between the trimmed V and J ends, which lost 1 base and 8 bases, there was a span of 15 bases. CDR3 coding DNA: TGCGCCAGCAGCTTGTCGCGGCGGGGGAGGGAAAAACTGTTTTTT. Translated: CASSLSRRGREKLFF.

On this clone itself: This sample also contains other DNA sequences that code for the same CDR3. The chain's CDR3 is CASSLGQMNTEAFF. The CDR3 DNA reads TGTGCCAGCAGCTTGGGGCAGATGAACACTGAAGCTTTCTTT. This chain connects TRBV7-9 to TRBJ1-1, with D possibly matching TRBD1 (5 bases). The CDR3 is made up of 14 amino acids. V lost 3 bases and J lost 0, with 8 bases in between. The germline V gene has CDR1 SEHNR and CDR2 FQNEAQ (reference sequence).

This chain links TRBV7-9 with TRBJ1-1; D perhaps matches TRBD1 (6 bases). Germline CDR1 reads SEHNR; CDR2 reads FQNEAQ (reference sequence). The length of the CDR3 is 15 residues. The ends were cut back, 4 bases at V and 1 base at J, with 13 bases in the middle. The CDR3 coding sequence is TGTGCCAGCAGCTCAAGGGGGGGGAAGAACACTGAAGCTTTCTTT. Protein product: CASSSRGGKNTEAFF.

This clone was counted a single time. J is TRBJ2-2 and V is TRBV10-1; D is possibly TRBD1 (5 bases). CDR3 size: 16 residues. Germline V gene sequence: CDR1 WNHNN, CDR2 SYGVQD (reference sequence). The germline V and J ends were trimmed by 0 bases and 7 bases, with 15 bases remaining between them. CDR3 in amino acids: CASSESGGRVIGELFF. CDR3 coding DNA: TGCGCCAGCAGTGAGTCTGGTGGCAGGGTAATCGGGGAGCTGTTTTTT.

This clone was detected only once. The chain has TRBV30 and TRBJ2-2, with no clear D. Between the trimmed V and J ends, which lost 5 bases and 5 bases, there was a span of 12 bases. This CDR3 comprises 13 residues. Per the germline V gene, CDR1 is GTSNPN and CDR2 is SVGIG (reference sequence). The CDR3 nucleotides are TGTGCCTGGCGGCACCTGAGGACCGGGGAGCTGTTTTTT. As protein: CAWRHLRTGELFF. Full variable domain (remainder filled in from reference TRBV30 and TRBJ2-2): SQTIHQWPATLVQPVGSPLSLECTVEGTSNPNLYWYRQAAGRGLQLLFYSVGIGQISSEVPQNLSASRPQDRQFILSSKKLLLSDSGFYLCAWRHLRTGELFFGEGSRLTVL.

This clone has a handful of counts. This chain connects TRBV5-1 to TRBJ1-4, with 8 bases fitting TRBD1. After removal of 0 bases from V and 8 bases from J, the junction contained 6 bases not matched to a gene. Germline assignment: CDR1 SGHRS and CDR2 YFSETQ. The CDR3 length is 15 residues. In DNA, the CDR3 is TGCGCCAGCAGCTTGGGAGGGACAGGCAACGAAAAACTGTTTTTT. This encodes CASSLGGTGNEKLFF. Using reference TRBV5-1 and TRBJ1-4 for the parts outside the CDR3, the full variable domain is KAGVTQTPRYLIKTRGQQVTLSCSPISGHRSVSWYQQTPGQGLQFLFEYFSETQRNKGNFPGRFSGRQFSNSRSEMNVSTLELGDSALYLCASSLGGTGNEKLFFGSGTQLSVL.

This clone was picked up a small number of times. The chain recombines TRBV4-3 with TRBJ2-5; 10 bases fit TRBD2. The DNA end lines up better with TRBJ2-7; the J call may be wrong. This CDR3 has 16 amino acids. The germline gives CDR1 LGHNA, CDR2 YSLEER. CDR3 nucleotide sequence: TGCGCCAGCAGCCAAGGGTCTAGCGGGAGCTCCTACGAGCAGTACTTC. Its translation is CASSQGSSGSSYEQYF.

In its sample, this clone was seen a few times. The V gene is TRBV5-1, the J gene TRBJ1-6; unclear D gene. Germline V lookup: CDR1 SGHRS, CDR2 YFSETQ. The CDR3 has 15 residues. Between the trimmed V and J ends, which lost 4 bases and 4 bases, there was a span of 12 bases. The CDR3 sequence: CASSRERGYNSPLHF. CDR3 DNA sequence: TGCGCCAGCAGCAGGGAGCGCGGTTATAATTCACCCCTCCACTTT.

The chain is built from TRBV2 and TRBJ2-7, with 8 bases fitting TRBD1. The junction had 1 base not matched to a gene; V was cut back by 9 bases and J by 0 bases. The germline CDR1 and CDR2 sequences are SNHLY and FYNNEI. The CDR3 is 12 residues long. This CDR3 reads CASGQGSYEQYF. The CDR3 DNA reads TGTGCCAGTGGACAGGGCTCCTACGAGCAGTACTTC.

The chain links TRBV7-2 to TRBJ2-5, with 8 nucleotides matching TRBD1. V lost 6 bases to trimming and J lost 7 bases; unmatched junction nucleotides: 13. There are 15 residues in the CDR3. Germline lookup yields CDR1 SGHTA and CDR2 FQGNSA. This CDR3 is CASSRGQGLYGTQYF. DNA for the CDR3: TGTGCCAGCAGTCGTGGACAGGGTCTGTATGGGACCCAGTACTTC.

This chain uses TRBV9 with TRBJ2-5; TRBD1 matches 10 bases. This CDR3 region has 17 residues. The germline gives CDR1 SGDLS, CDR2 YYNGEE. J was trimmed by 4 bases and V by 0 bases; bases with no gene match: 9. CDR3 nucleotides: TGTGCCAGCAGCGTAGCTGCCGGTGACAGGGGGCGAGAGACCCAGTACTTC. Translation gives CASSVAAGDRGRETQYF.

In nucleotides, the CDR3 is TGTGCCAGCAGCGTAGGCTCTAGCGACAGGGCAACTTTCTTT. Residues: CASSVGSSDRATFF. V and J are TRBV9 and TRBJ1-1; 7 nucleotides match TRBD1. Germline lookup yields CDR1 SGDLS and CDR2 YYNGEE. V lost 0 bases to trimming and J lost 12 bases; unmatched junction nucleotides: 11. The CDR3 runs 14 residues.

This sequence joins TRBV4-3 and TRBJ2-1; unclear D gene. The CDR3 totals 14 residues. V gave up 1 base and J gave up 3 bases, with 7 bases separating them. Germline V gives CDR1 LGHNA, CDR2 YSLEER. The CDR3 spells CASSQASLYNEQFF. The CDR3 region has the DNA TGCGCCAGCAGCCAAGCCTCCCTCTACAATGAGCAGTTCTTC.